The source of this TCR beta chain is a study of blood T cell repertoires in COVID-19. The overall study: Sample material is recorded as cDNA or gDNA derived from T cells, B-cell-depleted T cells, or PBMCs.

Repertoires were generated with immunoSEQ multiplex PCR, while TCRdb's copy carries only in-frame clones and drops some. The sample records about 220,000 clones, 80% to 90% being singletons. V lost 6 bases, J lost 0 bases, and 6 bases stayed unmatched. This CDR3 comprises 15 residues. CDR1 and CDR2 from the germline V gene are KGHSH and LQKENI. The chain links TRBV18 to TRBJ2-7; 9 bases fit TRBD1. This TCR derives from a man in his forties or fifties who had recovered from COVID-19. Input material: peripheral blood. The DNA for the CDR3 is TGTGCCAGCTCGGCGGGACAGGGCTCCTCCTACGAGCAGTACTTC. Protein product: CASSAGQGSSYEQYF. The whole variable domain, remainder taken from reference TRBV18 and TRBJ2-7, is NAGVMQNPRHLVRRRGQEARLRCSPMKGHSHVYWYRQLPEEGLKFMVYLQKENIIDESGMPKERFSAEFPKEGPSILRIQQVVRGDSAAYFCASSAGQGSSYEQYFGPGTRLTVT.